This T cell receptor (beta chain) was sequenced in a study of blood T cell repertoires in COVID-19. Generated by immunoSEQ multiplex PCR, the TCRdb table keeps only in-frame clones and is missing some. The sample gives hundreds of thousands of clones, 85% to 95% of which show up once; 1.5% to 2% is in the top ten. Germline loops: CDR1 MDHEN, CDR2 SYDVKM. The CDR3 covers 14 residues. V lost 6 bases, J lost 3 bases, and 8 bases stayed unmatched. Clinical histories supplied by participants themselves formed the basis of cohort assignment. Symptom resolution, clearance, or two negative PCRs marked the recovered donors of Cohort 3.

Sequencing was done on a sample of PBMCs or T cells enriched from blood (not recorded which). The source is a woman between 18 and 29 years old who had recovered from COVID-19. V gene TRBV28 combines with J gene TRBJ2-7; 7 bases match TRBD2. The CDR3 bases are TGTGCCAGCAGGGGGAGGGTTACCCTCTACGAGCAGTACTTC. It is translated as CASRGRVTLYEQYF.